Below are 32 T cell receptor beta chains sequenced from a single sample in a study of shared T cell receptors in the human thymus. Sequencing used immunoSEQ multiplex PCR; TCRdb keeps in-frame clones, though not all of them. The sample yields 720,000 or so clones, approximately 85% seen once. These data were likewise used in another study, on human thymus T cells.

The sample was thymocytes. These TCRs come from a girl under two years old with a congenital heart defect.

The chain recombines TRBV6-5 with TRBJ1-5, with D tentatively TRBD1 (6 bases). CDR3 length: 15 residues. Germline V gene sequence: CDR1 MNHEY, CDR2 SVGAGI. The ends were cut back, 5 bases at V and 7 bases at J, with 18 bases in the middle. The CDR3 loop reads CASSVRGAAGQPQHF. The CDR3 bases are TGTGCCAGCAGTGTCCGGGGGGCGGCGGGGCAGCCCCAGCATTTT.

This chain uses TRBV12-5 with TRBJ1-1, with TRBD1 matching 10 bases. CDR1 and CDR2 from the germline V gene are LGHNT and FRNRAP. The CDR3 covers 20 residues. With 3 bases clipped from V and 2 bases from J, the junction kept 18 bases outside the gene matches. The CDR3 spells CASGFRGQGPSSYDNTEAFF. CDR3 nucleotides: TGTGCTAGTGGTTTTAGGGGACAGGGGCCCTCCTCTTATGATAACACTGAAGCTTTCTTT. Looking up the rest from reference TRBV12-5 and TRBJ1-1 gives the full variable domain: DARVTQTPRHKVTEMGQEVTMRCQPILGHNTVFWYRQTMMQGLELLAYFRNRAPLDDSGMPKDRFSAEMPDATLATLKIQPSEPRDSAVYFCASGFRGQGPSSYDNTEAFFGQGTRLTVV.

DNA for the CDR3: TGTGCCATCAGAGAAGACAGGGAGGGCACAGATACGCAGTATTTT. Translating it yields CAIREDREGTDTQYF. The chain couples TRBV10-3 to TRBJ2-3, with D perhaps matching TRBD1 (7 bases). The CDR3 is made up of 15 amino acids. Germline assignment: CDR1 ENHRY and CDR2 SYGVKD. V gave up 6 bases and J gave up 1 base, with 14 bases separating them.

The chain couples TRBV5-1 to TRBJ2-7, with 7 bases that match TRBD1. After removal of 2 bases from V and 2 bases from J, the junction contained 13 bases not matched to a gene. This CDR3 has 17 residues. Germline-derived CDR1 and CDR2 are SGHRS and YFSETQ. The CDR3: CASSFRRDRAGPYEQYF. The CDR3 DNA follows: TGCGCCAGCAGCTTCCGCCGCGACAGGGCTGGTCCCTACGAGCAGTACTTC.

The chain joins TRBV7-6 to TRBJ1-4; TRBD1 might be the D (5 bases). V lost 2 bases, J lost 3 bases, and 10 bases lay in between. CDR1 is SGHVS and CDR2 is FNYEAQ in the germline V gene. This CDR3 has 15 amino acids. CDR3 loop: CASSLLGAANEKLFF. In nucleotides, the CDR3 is TGTGCCAGCAGCTTATTAGGGGCGGCTAATGAAAAACTGTTTTTT.

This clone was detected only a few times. Written as DNA, the CDR3 is TGTGCCAGCAGCTCGACAGGAGTCCAAGAGACCCAGTACTTC. Amino acid sequence: CASSSTGVQETQYF. This rearrangement joins TRBV5-4 to TRBJ2-5, with D possibly being TRBD1 (6 bases). V lost 3 bases and J lost 1, with 10 bases in between. The CDR3 extends over 14 amino acids. Looked up from germline, CDR1 is SGHNT and CDR2 is YYREEE (reference sequence).

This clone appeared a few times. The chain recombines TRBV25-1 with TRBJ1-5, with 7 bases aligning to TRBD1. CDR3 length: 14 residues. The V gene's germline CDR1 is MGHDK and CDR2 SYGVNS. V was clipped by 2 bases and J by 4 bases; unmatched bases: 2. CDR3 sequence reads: CASSEQGGNQPQHF. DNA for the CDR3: TGTGCCAGCAGTGAACAGGGGGGTAATCAGCCCCAGCATTTT.

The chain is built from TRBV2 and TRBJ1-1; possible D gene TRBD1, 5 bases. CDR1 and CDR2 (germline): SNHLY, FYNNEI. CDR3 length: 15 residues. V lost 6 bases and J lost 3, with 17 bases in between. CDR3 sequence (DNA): TGTGCCAGCAGACCTTACGTCCGGGGGGACACTGAAGCTTTCTTT. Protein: CASRPYVRGDTEAFF.

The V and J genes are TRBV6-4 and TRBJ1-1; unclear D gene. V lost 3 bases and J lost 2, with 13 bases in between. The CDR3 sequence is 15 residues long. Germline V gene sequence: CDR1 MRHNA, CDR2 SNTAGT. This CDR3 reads CASSESPHSNTEAFF. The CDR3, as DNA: TGTGCCAGCAGTGAATCCCCCCACAGCAACACTGAAGCTTTCTTT.

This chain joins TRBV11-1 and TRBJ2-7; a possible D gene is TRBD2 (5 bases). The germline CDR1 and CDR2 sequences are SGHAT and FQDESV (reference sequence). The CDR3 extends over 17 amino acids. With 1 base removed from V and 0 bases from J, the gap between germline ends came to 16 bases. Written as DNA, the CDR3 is TGTGCCAGCAGCTTAGGAACAGCCTCTACTAGCTCCTACGAGCAGTACTTC. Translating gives CASSLGTASTSSYEQYF. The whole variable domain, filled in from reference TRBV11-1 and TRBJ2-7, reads EAEVAQSPRYKITEKSQAVAFWCDPISGHATLYWYRQILGQGPELLVQFQDESVVDDSQLPKDRFSAERLKGVDSTLKIQPAELGDSAMYLCASSLGTASTSSYEQYFGPGTRLTVT.

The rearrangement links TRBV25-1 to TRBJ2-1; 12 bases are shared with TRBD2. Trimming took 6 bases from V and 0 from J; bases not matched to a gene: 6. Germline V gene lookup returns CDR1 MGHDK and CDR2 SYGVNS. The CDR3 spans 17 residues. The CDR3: CASSPLAGGSSYNEQFF. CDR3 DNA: TGTGCCAGCAGCCCACTAGCGGGGGGTAGCTCCTACAATGAGCAGTTCTTC.

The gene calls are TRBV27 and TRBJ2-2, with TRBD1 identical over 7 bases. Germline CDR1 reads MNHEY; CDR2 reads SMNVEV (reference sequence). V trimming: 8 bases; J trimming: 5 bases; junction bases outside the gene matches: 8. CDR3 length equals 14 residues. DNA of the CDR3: TGTGCCAGCCGCAACAGGGGCGGGACCGGGGAGCTGTTTTTT. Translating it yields CASRNRGGTGELFF.

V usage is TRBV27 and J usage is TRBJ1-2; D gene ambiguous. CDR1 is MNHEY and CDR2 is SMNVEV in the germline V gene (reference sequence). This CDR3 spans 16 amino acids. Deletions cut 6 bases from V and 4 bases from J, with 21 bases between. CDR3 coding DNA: TGTGCCAGCAGCTCGTTCCTACCTAGATCTACCTATGGCTACACCTTC. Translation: CASSSFLPRSTYGYTF.

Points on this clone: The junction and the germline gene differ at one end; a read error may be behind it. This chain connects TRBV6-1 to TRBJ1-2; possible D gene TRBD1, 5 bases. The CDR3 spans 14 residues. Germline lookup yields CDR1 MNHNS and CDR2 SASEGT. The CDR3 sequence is CAMARGGGNNGYTF. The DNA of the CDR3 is TGTGCCATGGCTCGGGGCGGGGGTAACAATGGCTACACCTTC.

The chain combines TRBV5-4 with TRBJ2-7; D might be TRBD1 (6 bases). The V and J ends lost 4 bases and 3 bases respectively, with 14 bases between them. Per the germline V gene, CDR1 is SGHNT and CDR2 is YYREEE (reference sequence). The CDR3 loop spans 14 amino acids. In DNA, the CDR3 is TGTGCCAGCAGCCTGGACAGAGACCTCTACGAGCAGTACTTC. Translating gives CASSLDRDLYEQYF.

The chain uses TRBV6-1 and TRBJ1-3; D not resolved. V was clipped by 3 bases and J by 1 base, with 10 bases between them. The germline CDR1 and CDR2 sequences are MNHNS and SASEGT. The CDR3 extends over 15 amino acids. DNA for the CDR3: TGTGCCAGCAGTGAGGGAGAGGGTTCTGGAAACACCATATATTTT. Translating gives CASSEGEGSGNTIYF.

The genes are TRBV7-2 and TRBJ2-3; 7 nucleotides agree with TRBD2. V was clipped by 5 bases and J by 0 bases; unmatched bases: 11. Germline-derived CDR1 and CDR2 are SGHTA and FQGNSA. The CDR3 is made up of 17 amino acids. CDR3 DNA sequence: TGTGCCAGCAGCACAAGGCCTCGGGGGGTTAGCACAGATACGCAGTATTTT. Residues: CASSTRPRGVSTDTQYF. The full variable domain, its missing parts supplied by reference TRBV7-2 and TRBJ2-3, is GAGVSQSPSNKVTEKGKDVELRCDPISGHTALYWYRQSLGQGLEFLIYFQGNSAPDKSGLPSDRFSAERTGGSVSTLTIQRTQQEDSAVYLCASSTRPRGVSTDTQYFGPGTRLTVL.

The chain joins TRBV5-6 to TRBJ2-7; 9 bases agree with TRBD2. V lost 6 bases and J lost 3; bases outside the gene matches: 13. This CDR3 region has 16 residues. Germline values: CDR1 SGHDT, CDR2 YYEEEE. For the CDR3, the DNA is TGTGCCAGCACCTGGGGCGGGGGGGCAAGAATCTACGAGCAGTACTTC. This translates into CASTWGGGARIYEQYF. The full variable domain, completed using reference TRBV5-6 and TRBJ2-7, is DAGVTQSPTHLIKTRGQQVTLRCSPKSGHDTVSWYQQALGQGPQFIFQYYEEEERQRGNFPDRFSGHQFPNYSSELNVNALLLGDSALYLCASTWGGGARIYEQYFGPGTRLTVT.

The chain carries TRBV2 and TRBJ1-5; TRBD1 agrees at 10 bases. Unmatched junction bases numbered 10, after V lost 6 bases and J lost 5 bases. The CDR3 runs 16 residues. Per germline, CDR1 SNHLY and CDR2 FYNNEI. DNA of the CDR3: TGTGCCAGCAGCGCAAACCGGACAGGGGGGGATCAGCCCCAGCATTTT. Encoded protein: CASSANRTGGDQPQHF.

The CDR3 reads CASLGLAGRHYEQYF. DNA for the CDR3: TGTGCCAGCTTGGGACTAGCGGGCCGACACTACGAGCAGTACTTC. This chain links TRBV6-6 with TRBJ2-7; TRBD2 matches at 12 bases. CDR1 is MNHNY, CDR2 SVGAGI, per germline (reference sequence). The V gene end was trimmed by 8 bases and the J gene end by 3 bases; junction bases not matched to a gene: 8. The CDR3 covers 15 residues.

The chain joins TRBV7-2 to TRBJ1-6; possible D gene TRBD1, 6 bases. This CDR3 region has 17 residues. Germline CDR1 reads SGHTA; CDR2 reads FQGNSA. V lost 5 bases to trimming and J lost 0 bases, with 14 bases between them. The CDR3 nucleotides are TGTGCCAGCAGCCCGGAGGACAGACGCTCCTATAATTCACCCCTCCACTTT. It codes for CASSPEDRRSYNSPLHF.

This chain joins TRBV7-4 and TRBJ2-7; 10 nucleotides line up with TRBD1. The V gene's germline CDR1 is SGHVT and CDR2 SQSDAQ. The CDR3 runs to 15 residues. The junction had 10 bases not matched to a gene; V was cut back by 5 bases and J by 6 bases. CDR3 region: CASSLRDRGPREQYF. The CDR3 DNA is TGTGCCAGCAGCCTCCGGGACAGGGGACCCCGCGAGCAGTACTTC.

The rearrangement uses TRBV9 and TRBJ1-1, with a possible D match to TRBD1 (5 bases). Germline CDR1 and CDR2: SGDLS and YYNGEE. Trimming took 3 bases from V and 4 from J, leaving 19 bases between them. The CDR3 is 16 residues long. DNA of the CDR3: TGTGCCAGCAGCGAAGGGGATCTTCCTGGACCCACTGAAGCTTTCTTT. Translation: CASSEGDLPGPTEAFF.

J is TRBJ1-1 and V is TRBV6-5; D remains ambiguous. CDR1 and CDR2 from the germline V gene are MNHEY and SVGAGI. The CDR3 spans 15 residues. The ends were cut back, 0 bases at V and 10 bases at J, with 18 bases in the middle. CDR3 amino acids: CASSYSEGLRPGAFF. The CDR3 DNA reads TGTGCCAGCAGTTACTCAGAGGGTCTTCGACCGGGAGCTTTCTTT.

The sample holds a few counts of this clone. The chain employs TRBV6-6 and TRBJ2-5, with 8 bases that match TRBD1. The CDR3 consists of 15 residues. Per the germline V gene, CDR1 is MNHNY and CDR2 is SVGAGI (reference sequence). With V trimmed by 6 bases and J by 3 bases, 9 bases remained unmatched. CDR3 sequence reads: CASSIDRGPEETQYF. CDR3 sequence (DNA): TGTGCCAGCAGCATAGACAGGGGACCAGAAGAGACCCAGTACTTC.

CDR3 residues: CASSPHNNEKLFF. CDR3 bases: TGTGCCAGCAGCCCTCACAATAATGAAAAACTGTTTTTT. The genes are TRBV7-9 and TRBJ1-4; the D is unclear. V was clipped by 5 bases and J by 4 bases, with 8 bases between them. The germline gives CDR1 SEHNR, CDR2 FQNEAQ (reference sequence). The CDR3 contains 13 residues.

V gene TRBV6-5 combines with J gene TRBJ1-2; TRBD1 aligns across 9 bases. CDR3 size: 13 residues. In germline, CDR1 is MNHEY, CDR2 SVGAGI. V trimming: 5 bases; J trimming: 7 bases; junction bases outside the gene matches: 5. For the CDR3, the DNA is TGTGCCAGCAGTACCCGGGACAGGGCTGGCTACACCTTC. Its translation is CASSTRDRAGYTF.

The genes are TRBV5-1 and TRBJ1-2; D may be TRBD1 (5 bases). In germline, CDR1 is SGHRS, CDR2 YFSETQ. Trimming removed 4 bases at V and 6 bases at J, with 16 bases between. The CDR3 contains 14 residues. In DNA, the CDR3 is TGCGCCAGCAGCCGAGACGGGACTGATAATGGCTACACCTTC. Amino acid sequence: CASSRDGTDNGYTF.

Here the CDR3 reads CASSWTGKDSYGYTF. In DNA form, the CDR3 reads TGTGCCAGCAGTTGGACAGGGAAGGACAGCTATGGCTACACCTTC. This chain uses TRBV6-5 with TRBJ1-2; 8 nucleotides match TRBD1. The CDR3 is made up of 15 amino acids. V was pared by 4 bases and J by 4 bases, with 8 bases of the junction left unmatched. CDR1 and CDR2 (germline): MNHEY, SVGAGI.

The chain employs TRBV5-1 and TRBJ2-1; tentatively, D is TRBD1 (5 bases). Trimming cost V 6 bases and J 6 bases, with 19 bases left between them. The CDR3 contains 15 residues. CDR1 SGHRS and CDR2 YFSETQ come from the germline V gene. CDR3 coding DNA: TGCGCCAGCACCAGGGAAGTTAGGTGGGGCAATGAGCAGTTCTTC. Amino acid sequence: CASTREVRWGNEQFF.

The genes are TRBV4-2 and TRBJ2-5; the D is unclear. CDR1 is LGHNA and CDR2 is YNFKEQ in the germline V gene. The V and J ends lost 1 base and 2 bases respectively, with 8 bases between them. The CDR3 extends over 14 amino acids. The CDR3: CASSQGSPQETQYF. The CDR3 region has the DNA TGTGCCAGCAGCCAAGGGAGTCCTCAAGAGACCCAGTACTTC.

The CDR3 DNA follows: TGCGCCAGCAGCCCCACGGGGGGGTACACCGGGGAGCTGTTTTTT. The encoded protein is CASSPTGGYTGELFF. The chain links TRBV5-1 to TRBJ2-2, with 8 bases that match TRBD2. This CDR3 comprises 15 residues. V gave up 4 bases and J gave up 3 bases; unmatched junction bases: 5. The germline V gene has CDR1 SGHRS and CDR2 YFSETQ.